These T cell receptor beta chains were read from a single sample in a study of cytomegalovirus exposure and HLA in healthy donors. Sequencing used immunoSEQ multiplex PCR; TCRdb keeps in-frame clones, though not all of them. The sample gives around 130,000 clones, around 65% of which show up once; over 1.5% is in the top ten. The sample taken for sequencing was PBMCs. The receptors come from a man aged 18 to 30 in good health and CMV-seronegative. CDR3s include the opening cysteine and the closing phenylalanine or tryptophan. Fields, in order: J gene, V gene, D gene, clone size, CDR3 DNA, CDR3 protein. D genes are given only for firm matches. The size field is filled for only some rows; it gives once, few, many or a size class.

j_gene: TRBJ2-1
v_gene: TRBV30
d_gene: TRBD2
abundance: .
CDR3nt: TGTGCCTGGAACCAGGGAATCAGCGGGAGGGCCTCCTACAATGAGCAGTTCTTC
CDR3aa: CAWNQGISGRASYNEQFF

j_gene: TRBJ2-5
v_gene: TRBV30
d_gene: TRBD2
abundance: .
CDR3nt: TGTGCCTGGACTAGACTAGCGGGGGGCCGGGGGGAGACCCAGTACTTC
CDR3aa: CAWTRLAGGRGETQYF

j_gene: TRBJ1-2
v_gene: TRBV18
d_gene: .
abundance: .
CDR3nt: TGTGCCAGCTCACTTAAGGAGAACTATGGCTACACCTTC
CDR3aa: CASSLKENYGYTF

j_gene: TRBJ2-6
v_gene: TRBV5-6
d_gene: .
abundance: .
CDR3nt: TGTGCCAGCAGCTTGGTTGTAGCTGGGGCCAACGTCCTGACTTTC
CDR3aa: CASSLVVAGANVLTF

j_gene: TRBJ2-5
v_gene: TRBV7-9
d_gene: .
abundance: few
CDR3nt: TGTGCCAGCAGCCGACCCCGGGTCCAGTACCAAGAGACCCAGTACTTC
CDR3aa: CASSRPRVQYQETQYF

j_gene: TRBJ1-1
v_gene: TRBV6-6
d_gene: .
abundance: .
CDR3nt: TGCGCCAGCAGAACAGGGCGTCGGGACACTGAAGCTTTCTTT
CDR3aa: CASRTGRRDTEAFF

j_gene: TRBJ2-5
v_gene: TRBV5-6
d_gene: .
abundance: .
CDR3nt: TGTGCCAGCAGCTCCACAGGGATAGGGGAGACCCAGTACTTC
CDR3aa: CASSSTGIGETQYF

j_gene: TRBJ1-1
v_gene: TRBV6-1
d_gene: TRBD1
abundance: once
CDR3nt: TGTGCCAGCAGCAGGGACAGTACGACTGAAGCTTTCTTT
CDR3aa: CASSRDSTTEAFF

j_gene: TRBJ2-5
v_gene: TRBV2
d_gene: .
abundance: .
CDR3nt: TGTGCCAGCCGAGACAGCGACTTGGCGAAGACCCAGTACTTC
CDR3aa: CASRDSDLAKTQYF

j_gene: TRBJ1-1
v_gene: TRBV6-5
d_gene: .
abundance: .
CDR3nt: TGTGCCAGCAGTTACGAAGTAGGGGGGGCTTCTGAAGCTTTCTTT
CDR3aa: CASSYEVGGASEAFF

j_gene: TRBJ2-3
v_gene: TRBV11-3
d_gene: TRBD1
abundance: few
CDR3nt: TGTGCCAGCAGCCCCGGGACAGGGGGCACAGATACGCAGTATTTT
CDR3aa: CASSPGTGGTDTQYF

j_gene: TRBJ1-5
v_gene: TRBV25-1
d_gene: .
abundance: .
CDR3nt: TGTGCCAGCAGTCAAGCGGGGCCAAATCAGCCCCAGCATTTT
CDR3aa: CASSQAGPNQPQHF

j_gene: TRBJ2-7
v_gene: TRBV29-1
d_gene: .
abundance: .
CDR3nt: TGCAGCGTTGAGGTGACCGGGACTTACGAGCAGTACTTC
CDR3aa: CSVEVTGTYEQYF

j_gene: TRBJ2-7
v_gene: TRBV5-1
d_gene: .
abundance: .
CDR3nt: TGCGCCAGCAGCTTGGGGCAGGGGTCGGGCGAGCAGTACTTC
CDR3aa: CASSLGQGSGEQYF

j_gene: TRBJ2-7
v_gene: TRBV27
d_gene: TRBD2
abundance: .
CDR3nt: TGTGCCAGCAGTTTCAGGGCTAGCGGGGCTCCCCCAGAGCAGTACTTC
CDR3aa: CASSFRASGAPPEQYF

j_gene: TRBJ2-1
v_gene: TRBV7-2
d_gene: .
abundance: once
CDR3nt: TGTGCCAGCAGCCGTACTACCTTTTACAATGAGCAGTTCTTC
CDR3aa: CASSRTTFYNEQFF

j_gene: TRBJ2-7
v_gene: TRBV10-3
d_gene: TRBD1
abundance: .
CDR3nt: TGTGCCATCAGTCAAGTGGGACAGACTACCTACGAGCAGTACTTC
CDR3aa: CAISQVGQTTYEQYF

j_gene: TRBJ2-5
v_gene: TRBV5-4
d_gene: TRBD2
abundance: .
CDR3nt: TGTGCCAGCAGACAGGGGACTAGCGGAAAAGAGACCCAGTACTTC
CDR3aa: CASRQGTSGKETQYF

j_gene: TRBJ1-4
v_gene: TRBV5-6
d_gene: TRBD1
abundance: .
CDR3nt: TGTGCCAGCAGGAAAAAACAGGGGCCGAATGAAAAACTGTTTTTT
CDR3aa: CASRKKQGPNEKLFF

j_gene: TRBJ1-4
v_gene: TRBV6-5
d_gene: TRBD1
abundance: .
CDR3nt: TGTGCCAGCAGTGGCCAACAGGGGACTAATGAAAAACTGTTTTTT
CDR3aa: CASSGQQGTNEKLFF

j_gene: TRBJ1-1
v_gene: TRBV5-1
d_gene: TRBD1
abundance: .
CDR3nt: TGCGCCAGCAGCGGTATCCCGTCAGGGGGGTTTAAGAAGGAAGCTTTCTTT
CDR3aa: CASSGIPSGGFKKEAFF

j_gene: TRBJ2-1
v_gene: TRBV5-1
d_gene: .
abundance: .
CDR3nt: TGCGCCAGCAGCACCGGTAGAGTCCACAATGAGCAGTTCTTC
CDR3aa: CASSTGRVHNEQFF

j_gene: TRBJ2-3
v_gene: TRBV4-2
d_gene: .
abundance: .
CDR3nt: TGTGCCAGCAGCCAAGATCGGGGGGCCACAGATACGCAGTATTTT
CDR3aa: CASSQDRGATDTQYF

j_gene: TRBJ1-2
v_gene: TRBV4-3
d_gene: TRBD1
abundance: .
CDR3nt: TGCGCCAGCAGCCAAGAAGGGACAGCTTTAAACTATGGCTACACCTTC
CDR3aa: CASSQEGTALNYGYTF

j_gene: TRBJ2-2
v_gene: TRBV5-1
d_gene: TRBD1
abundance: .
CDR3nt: TGCGCCAGCAGCTTCGGACAGGGGGGGAACACCGGGGAGCTGTTTTTT
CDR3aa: CASSFGQGGNTGELFF

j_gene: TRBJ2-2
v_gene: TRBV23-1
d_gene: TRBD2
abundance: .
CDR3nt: TGCGCCGGGACATGTAGACTAGCGGGGGATCCAAACACCGGGGAGCTGTTTTTT
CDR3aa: CAGTCRLAGDPNTGELFF

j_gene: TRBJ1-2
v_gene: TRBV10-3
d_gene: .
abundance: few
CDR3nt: TGTGCCAGCAGTTACTCCCCGGGGAGAGACTATGGCTACACCTTC
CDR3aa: CASSYSPGRDYGYTF

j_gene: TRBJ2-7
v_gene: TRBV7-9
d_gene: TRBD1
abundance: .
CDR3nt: TGTGCCAGCAGCCCTTGGGACAGGGTTGGCGAGCAGTACTTC
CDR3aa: CASSPWDRVGEQYF

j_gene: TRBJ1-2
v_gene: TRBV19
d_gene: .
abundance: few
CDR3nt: TGTGCCAGTAGTATCTCGGTGAATCGGGGCTACACCTTC
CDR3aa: CASSISVNRGYTF

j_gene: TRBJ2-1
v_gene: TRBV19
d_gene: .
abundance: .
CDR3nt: TGTGCCAGTAGTACCTCCGGGGGTCGGGTATCACGACCCAATGAGCAGTTCTTC
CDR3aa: CASSTSGGRVSRPNEQFF

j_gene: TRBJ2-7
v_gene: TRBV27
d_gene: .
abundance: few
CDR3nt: TGTGCCAGCAGTCCCCCAGGGGCCTACGAGCAGTACTTC
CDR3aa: CASSPPGAYEQYF

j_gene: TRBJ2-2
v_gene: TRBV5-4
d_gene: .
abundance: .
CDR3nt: TGTGCCAGCAGCGTTGGGACTCTACCCCACGAGCTGTTTTTT
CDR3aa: CASSVGTLPHELFF

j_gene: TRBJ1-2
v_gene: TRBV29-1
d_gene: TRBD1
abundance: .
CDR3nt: TGCAGCGTTGAAGGACAGGGTAATGGCTACACCTTC
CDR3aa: CSVEGQGNGYTF

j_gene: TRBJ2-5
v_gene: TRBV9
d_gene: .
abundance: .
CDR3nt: TGTGCCAGCAGCGTAGGAGGCCAAGAGACCCAGTACTTC
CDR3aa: CASSVGGQETQYF

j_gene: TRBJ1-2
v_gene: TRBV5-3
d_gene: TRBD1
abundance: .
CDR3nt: TGTGCCAGAAGCTTGGCGTCAGGGGGCCGGGGCTACACCTTC
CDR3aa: CARSLASGGRGYTF

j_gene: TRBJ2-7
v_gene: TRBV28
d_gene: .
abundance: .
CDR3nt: TGTGCCAGCAGTTTGGCAGTCCTCTCCTACGAGCAGTACTTC
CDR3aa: CASSLAVLSYEQYF

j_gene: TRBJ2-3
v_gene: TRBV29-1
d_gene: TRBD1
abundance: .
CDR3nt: TGCAGCGTGGGCCGGGACAGCTACACAGATACGCAGTATTTT
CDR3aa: CSVGRDSYTDTQYF

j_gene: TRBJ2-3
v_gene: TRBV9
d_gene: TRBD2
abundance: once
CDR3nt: TGTGCCAGCAGCGTAGGAACGAGGGGGAGCGGGAGAGGAGATGCGCAGTATTTT
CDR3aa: CASSVGTRGSGRGDAQYF

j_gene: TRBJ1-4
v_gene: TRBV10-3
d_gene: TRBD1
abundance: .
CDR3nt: TGTGCCATCAGTCAAAGACAGGGCGAGAATGAAAAACTGTTTTTT
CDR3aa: CAISQRQGENEKLFF

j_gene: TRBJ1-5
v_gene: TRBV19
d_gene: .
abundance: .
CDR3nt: TGTGCCAGTAGGATGCGGGGATCGAGCAATCAGCCCCAGCATTTT
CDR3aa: CASRMRGSSNQPQHF

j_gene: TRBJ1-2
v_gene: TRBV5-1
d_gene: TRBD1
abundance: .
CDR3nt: TGCGCCAGCAGCAGGGACAGGGGGGACGGTCATGGCTACACCTTC
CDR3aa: CASSRDRGDGHGYTF

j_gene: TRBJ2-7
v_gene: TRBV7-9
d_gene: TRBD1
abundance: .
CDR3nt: TGTGCCAGCAGCATGAACCGGGACAGAGATTACGAGCAGTACTTC
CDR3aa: CASSMNRDRDYEQYF

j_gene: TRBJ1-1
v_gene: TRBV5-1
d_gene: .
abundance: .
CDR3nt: TGCGCCAGCAGCTCGGGACTGGGAATCCCTGAAGCTTTCTTT
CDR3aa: CASSSGLGIPEAFF

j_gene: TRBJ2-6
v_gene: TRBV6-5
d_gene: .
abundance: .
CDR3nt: TGTGCCACCGGGAGCGGAGGGACTGGGGCCAACGTCCTGACTTTC
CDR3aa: CATGSGGTGANVLTF

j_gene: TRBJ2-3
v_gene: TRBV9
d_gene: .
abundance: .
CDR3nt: TGTGCCAGCCCCCACGGACACGGCACACGAGATACGCAGTATTTT
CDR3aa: CASPHGHGTRDTQYF

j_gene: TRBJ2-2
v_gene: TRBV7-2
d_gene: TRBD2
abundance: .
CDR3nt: TGTGCCAGCAGCCGGGGACTAGCGCCCCCCGGGGAGCTGTTTTTT
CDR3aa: CASSRGLAPPGELFF

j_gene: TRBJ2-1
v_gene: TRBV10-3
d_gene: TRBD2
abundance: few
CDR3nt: TGTGCCATCAGCCTAGCGGGAGTTCATTACAATGAGCAGTTCTTC
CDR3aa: CAISLAGVHYNEQFF

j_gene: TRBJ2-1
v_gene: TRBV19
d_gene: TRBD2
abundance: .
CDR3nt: TGTGCCAGTAGTATTACTAGCGGGATCTACAATGAGCAGTTCTTC
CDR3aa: CASSITSGIYNEQFF

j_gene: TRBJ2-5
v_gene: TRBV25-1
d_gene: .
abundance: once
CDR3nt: TGTGCCAGCAAGGACAGTCATCAGGGGACCCAGTACTTC
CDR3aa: CASKDSHQGTQYF

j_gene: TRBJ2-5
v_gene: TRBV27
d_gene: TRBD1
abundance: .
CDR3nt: TGTGCCAGCAGTTTGGACAGGTTCGAGACCCAGTACTTC
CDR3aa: CASSLDRFETQYF

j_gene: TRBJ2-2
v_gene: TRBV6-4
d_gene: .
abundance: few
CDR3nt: TGTGCCAGCAGTGAACTGCTTAACACCGGGGAGCTGTTTTTT
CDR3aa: CASSELLNTGELFF

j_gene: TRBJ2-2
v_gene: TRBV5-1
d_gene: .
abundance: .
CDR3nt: TGCGCCAGCAGCTTAGGACGGGATTCATTGAACACCGGGGAGCTGTTTTTT
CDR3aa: CASSLGRDSLNTGELFF

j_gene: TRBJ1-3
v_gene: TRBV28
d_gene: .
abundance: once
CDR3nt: TGTGCCAGCAGCCCCACCCCAGGGTCGGGCGACGGAAACACCATATATTTT
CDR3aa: CASSPTPGSGDGNTIYF

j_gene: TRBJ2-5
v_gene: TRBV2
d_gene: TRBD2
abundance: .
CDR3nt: TGTGCCAGCAAACCCCTAGCGGGGGAGCAAGAGACCCAGTACTTC
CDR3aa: CASKPLAGEQETQYF